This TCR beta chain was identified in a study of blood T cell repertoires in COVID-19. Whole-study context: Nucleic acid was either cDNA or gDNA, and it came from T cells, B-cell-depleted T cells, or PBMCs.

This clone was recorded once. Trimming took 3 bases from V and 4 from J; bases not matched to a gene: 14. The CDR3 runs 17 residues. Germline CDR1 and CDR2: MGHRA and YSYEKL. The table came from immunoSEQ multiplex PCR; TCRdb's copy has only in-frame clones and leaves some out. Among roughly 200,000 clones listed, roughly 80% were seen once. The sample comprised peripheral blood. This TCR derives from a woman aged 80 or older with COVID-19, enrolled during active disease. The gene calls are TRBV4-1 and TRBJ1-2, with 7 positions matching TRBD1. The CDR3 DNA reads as TGCGCCAGCAGCCAGCCCGAGGGGGCAGGGGTACGCTATGGCTACACCTTC. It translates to CASSQPEGAGVRYGYTF.